The clone carrying this TCR beta chain was detected only once. Its antigen is undetermined. This CDR3 is built from 16 residues. Germline loops: CDR1 SGHTA, CDR2 FQGNSA. V trimming: 1 base; J trimming: 5 bases; junction bases outside the gene matches: 7. This entry belongs to a study of shared clonotypes between healthy human individuals. Study-wide results and limits: Blood was the only sampled material, and tissue repertoires likely differ.

Assay used: immunoSEQ multiplex PCR; TCRdb lists only in-frame clones, some missing. The sample lists approximately 500,000 clones, more than 75% occurring once. The TCR was taken from a woman between 40 and 50 years old in good health. Some clones in this sample may be carry-over from other donors' samples. The sample comprised PBMCs. The chain recombines TRBV7-2 with TRBJ1-2; 10 nucleotides line up with TRBD1. Written as DNA, the CDR3 is TGTGCCAGCAGCTTAGGCGGGACAGGGGTGCTATATGGCTACACCTTC. Translated: CASSLGGTGVLYGYTF.